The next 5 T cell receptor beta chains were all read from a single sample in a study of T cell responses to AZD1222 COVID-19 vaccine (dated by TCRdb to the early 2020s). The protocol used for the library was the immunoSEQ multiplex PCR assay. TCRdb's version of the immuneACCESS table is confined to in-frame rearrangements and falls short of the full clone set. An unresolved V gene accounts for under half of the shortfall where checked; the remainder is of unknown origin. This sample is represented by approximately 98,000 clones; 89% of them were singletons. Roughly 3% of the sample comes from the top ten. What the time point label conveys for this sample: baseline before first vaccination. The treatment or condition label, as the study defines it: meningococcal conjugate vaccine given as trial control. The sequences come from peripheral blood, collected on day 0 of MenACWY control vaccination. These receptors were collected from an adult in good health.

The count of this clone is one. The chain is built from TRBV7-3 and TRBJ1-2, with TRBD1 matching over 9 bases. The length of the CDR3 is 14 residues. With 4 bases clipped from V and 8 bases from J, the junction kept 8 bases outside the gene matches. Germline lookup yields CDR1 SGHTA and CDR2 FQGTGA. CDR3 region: CASSWTGVSGGYTF. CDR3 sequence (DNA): TGTGCCAGCAGCTGGACAGGGGTCTCTGGAGGCTACACCTTC.

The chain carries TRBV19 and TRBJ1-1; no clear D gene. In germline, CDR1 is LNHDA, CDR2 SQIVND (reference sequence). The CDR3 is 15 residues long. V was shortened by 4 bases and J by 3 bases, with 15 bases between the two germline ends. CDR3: CASSTGRRAYTEAFF. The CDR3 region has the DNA TGTGCCAGTAGTACTGGTCGAAGGGCGTACACTGAAGCTTTCTTT.

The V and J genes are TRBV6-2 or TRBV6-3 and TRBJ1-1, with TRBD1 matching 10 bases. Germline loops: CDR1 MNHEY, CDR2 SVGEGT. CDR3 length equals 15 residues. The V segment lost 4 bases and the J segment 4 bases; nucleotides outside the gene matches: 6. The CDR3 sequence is CASSSYGTGATEAFF. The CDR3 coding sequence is TGTGCCAGCAGTTCATACGGGACAGGGGCCACTGAAGCTTTCTTT.

The CDR3 here is CASSLNAGTANSPLHF. CDR3 nucleotide sequence: TGTGCCAGCAGCTTAAACGCCGGGACAGCCAATTCACCCCTCCACTTT. The chain recombines TRBV5-5 with TRBJ1-6, with 7 bases that match TRBD1. Germline values: CDR1 SGHKS, CDR2 YYEKEE (reference sequence). After removal of 2 bases from V and 7 bases from J, the junction contained 9 bases not matched to a gene. This CDR3 is 16 amino acids long. Together with reference TRBV5-5 and TRBJ1-6, the CDR3 gives the full variable domain: DAGVTQSPTHLIKTRGQQVTLRCSPISGHKSVSWYQQVLGQGPQFIFQYYEKEERGRGNFPDRFSARQFPNYSSELNVNALLLGDSALYLCASSLNAGTANSPLHFGNGTRLTVT.

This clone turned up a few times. As DNA, the CDR3 is TGTGCCAGCAGTTTAAGGGAGTACACTGAAGCTTTCTTT. The encoded protein is CASSLREYTEAFF. The V and J genes are TRBV12-3 or TRBV12-4 and TRBJ1-1; D unclear. This CDR3 has 13 residues. With 2 bases removed from V and 3 bases from J, the gap between germline ends came to 7 bases.